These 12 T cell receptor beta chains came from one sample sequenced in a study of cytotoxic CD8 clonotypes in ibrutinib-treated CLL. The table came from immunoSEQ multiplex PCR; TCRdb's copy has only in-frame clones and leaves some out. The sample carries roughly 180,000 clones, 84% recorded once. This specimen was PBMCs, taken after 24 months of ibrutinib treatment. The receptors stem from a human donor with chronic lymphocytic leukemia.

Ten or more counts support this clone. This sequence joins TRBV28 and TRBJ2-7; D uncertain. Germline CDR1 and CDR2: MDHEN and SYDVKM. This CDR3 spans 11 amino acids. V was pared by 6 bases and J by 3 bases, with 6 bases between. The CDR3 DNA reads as TGTGCCAGCAGGGGGTTCTACGAGCAGTACTTC. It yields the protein CASRGFYEQYF.

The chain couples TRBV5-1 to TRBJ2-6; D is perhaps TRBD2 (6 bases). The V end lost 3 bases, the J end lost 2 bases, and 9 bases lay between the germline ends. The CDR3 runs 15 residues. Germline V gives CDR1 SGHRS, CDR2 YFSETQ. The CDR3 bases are TGCGCCAGCAGCTCCAGGGAGGCTGGGGCCAACGTCCTGACTTTC. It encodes CASSSREAGANVLTF.

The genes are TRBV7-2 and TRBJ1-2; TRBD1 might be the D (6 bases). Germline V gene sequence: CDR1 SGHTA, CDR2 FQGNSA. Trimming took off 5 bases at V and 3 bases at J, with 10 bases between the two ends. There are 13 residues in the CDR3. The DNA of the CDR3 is TGTGCCAGCAGCCCGCACAGGGACTATGGCTACACCTTC. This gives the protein CASSPHRDYGYTF.

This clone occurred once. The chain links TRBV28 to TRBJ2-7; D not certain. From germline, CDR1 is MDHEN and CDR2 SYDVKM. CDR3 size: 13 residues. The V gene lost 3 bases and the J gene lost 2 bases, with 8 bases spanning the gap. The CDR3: CASSFLSPYEQYF. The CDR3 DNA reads TGTGCCAGCAGTTTTCTCAGTCCCTACGAGCAGTACTTC.

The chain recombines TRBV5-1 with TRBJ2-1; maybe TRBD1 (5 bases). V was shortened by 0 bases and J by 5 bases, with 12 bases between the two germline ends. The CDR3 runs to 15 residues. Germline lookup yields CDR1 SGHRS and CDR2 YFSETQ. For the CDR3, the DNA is TGCGCCAGCAGCTTGGAACGGACAATGAACAATGAGCAGTTCTTC. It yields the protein CASSLERTMNNEQFF.

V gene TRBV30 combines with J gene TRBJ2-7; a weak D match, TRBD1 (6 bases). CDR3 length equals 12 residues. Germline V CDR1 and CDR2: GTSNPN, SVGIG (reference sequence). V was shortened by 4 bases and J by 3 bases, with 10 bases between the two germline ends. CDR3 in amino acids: CAWTTGFYEQYF. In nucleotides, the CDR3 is TGTGCCTGGACTACAGGGTTCTACGAGCAGTACTTC.

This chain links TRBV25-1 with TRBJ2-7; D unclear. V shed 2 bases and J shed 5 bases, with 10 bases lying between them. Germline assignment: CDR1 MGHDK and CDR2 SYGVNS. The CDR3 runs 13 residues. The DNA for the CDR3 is TGTGCCAGCAGTGAAAACATATTTGACGAGCAGTACTTC. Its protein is CASSENIFDEQYF.

In DNA, the CDR3 is TGTGCCAGCAGCCACCGGGGGGCAAATGCTGAAGCTTTCTTT. Residues: CASSHRGANAEAFF. The chain employs TRBV11-3 and TRBJ1-1, with D maybe TRBD1 (6 bases). The germline V gene has CDR1 SGHNT and CDR2 YENEEA. The V end was cut by 5 bases, the J end by 6 bases, with 16 bases between. The CDR3 has 14 amino acids. Full variable domain (outside the CDR3, taken from reference TRBV11-3 and TRBJ1-1): EAGVVQSPRYKIIEKKQPVAFWCNPISGHNTLYWYLQNLGQGPELLIRYENEEAVDDSQLPKDRFSAERLKGVDSTLKIQPAELGDSAVYLCASSHRGANAEAFFGQGTRLTVV.

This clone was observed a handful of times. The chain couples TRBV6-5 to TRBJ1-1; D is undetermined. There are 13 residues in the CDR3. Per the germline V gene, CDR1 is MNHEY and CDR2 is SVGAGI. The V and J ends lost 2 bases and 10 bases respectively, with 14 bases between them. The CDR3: CASSYGEGLAAFF. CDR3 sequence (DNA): TGTGCCAGCAGTTACGGAGAGGGTCTGGCAGCTTTCTTT.

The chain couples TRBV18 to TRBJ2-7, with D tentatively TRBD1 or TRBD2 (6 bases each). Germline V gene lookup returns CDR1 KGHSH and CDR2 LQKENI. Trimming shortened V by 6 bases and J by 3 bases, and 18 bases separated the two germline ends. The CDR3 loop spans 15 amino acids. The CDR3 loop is CASSHREVTVYEQYF. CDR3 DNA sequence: TGTGCCAGCTCGCACAGGGAGGTTACCGTCTACGAGCAGTACTTC.

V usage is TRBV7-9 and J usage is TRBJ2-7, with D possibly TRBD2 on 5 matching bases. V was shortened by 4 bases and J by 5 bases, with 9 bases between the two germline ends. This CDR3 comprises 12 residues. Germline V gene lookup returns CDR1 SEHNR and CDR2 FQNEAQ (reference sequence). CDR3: CASSSTGDEQYF. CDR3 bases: TGTGCCAGCAGCTCAACCGGGGACGAGCAGTACTTC.

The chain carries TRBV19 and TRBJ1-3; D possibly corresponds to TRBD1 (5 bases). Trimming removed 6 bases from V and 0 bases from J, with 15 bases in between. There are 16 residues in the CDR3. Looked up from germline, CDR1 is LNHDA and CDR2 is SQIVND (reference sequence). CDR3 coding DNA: TGTGCCAGTAGCTCGACCGGGACGGGCTCTGGAAACACCATATATTTT. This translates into CASSSTGTGSGNTIYF.